This entry lists 24 T cell receptor beta chains sequenced from one sample in a study of tumor-infiltrating lymphocytes in glioblastoma multiforme. Multiple V-beta primers and a C-beta primer amplified TCRB from RNA. TCRdb called the multiplex PCR reads again in MiXCR, with one record for every CDR3 protein. The sample includes approximately 10,000 distinct CDR3 sequences, 55% to 80% of them seen just once. Sequencing was carried out using brain tumor tissue. These receptors were collected from a male donor with glioblastoma.

The genes are TRBV6-1 and TRBJ1-5; D is uncertain. The germline V gene has CDR1 MNHNS and CDR2 SASEGT. The V end was cut by 1 base, the J end by 4 bases, with 8 bases between. There are 14 residues in the CDR3. The CDR3 DNA reads TGTGCCAGCAGTGAAGACGAGGAGAATCAGCCCCAGCATTTT. It encodes CASSEDEENQPQHF.

The CDR3 nucleotides read TGTGCCAGCAGCATACATCCAGGGCCCTACGAGCAGTACTTC. Its protein product is CASSIHPGPYEQYF. The rearrangement joins TRBV4-2 to TRBJ2-7, with a weak D call TRBD1 (5 bases). The V and J ends lost 5 bases and 2 bases respectively, with 13 bases between them. The CDR3 is made up of 14 amino acids. The V gene's germline CDR1 is LGHNA and CDR2 YNFKEQ.

Regarding this clonotype: The conserved phenylalanine or tryptophan is not found at the CDR3 terminus, so this likely reflects a read error. The chain couples TRBV20-1 to TRBJ2-1, with 8 positions matching TRBD2. Germline CDR1 and CDR2: DFQATT and SNEGSKA (reference sequence). The CDR3 is made up of 16 amino acids. The CDR3 sequence is CSASRPGLEGMNGQFI. CDR3 bases: TGCAGTGCTAGTCGACCGGGACTAGAGGGAATGAATGGGCAGTTCATC.

A remark on this clonotype: The CDR3 does not close with the conserved phenylalanine or tryptophan, likely indicating a read error. The chain carries TRBV12-3 or TRBV12-4 and TRBJ2-3; 7 bases agree with TRBD1. The CDR3 length is 15 residues. CDR3 bases: TGTGCCAGCAGTCCGGGAAGGGGGCTCACAAATACGCAGTATTTG. Its translation is CASSPGRGLTNTQYL.

This clonotype occurred once. Germline and junction disagree at one end, which may indicate a read error. The CDR3 sequence: CSVESDWSGYTF. CDR3 in DNA: TGCAGTGTTGAATCGGATTGGAGTGGCTACACCTTC. V is TRBV29-1 and J is TRBJ1-2; D unresolved. Germline lookup yields CDR1 SQVTM and CDR2 ANQGSEA. CDR3 size: 12 residues.

Worth noting for this clonotype: At one of its ends the junction is not consistent with the germline gene, which may arise from a read error. The chain combines TRBV5-4 with TRBJ1-4; the D gene is possibly TRBD1 (6 bases). In germline, CDR1 is SGHNT, CDR2 YYREEE (reference sequence). The CDR3 consists of 14 residues. The CDR3 here is CACSLGGRREKLFF. CDR3 sequence (DNA): TGTGCCTGCAGCTTGGGGGGGCGGAGGGAGAAACTGTTTTTT.

V is TRBV4-1 and J is TRBJ2-1; weak D call: TRBD1 (6 bases). The CDR3 runs to 15 residues. V shed 5 bases and J shed 1 base, with 12 bases lying between them. CDR1 is MGHRA and CDR2 is YSYEKL in the germline V gene. The CDR3: CASSGNRGSYNEQFF. In DNA, the CDR3 is TGCGCCAGCAGCGGGAATAGGGGGTCCTACAATGAGCAGTTCTTC.

This clonotype was counted between two and nine times. The chain carries TRBV11-2 and TRBJ2-1; no definite D call. V dropped 1 base and J dropped 2 bases, with 6 bases sitting between them. The CDR3 has 14 amino acids. Germline CDR1 is SGHAT and CDR2 is FQNNGV. For the CDR3, the DNA is TGTGCCAGCAGCTTAGCAGGCCCCTACAATGAGCAGTTCTTC. It yields the protein CASSLAGPYNEQFF.

A word on this clonotype: One end of the junction is discordant with germline, which a read error may explain. The chain is built from TRBV11-2 and TRBJ2-2; D may be TRBD1 (6 bases). Germline CDR1 SGHAT, CDR2 FQNNGV. The CDR3 extends over 20 amino acids. The CDR3 loop is CASTPSFGQGLAVNTGDLFF. The CDR3 DNA sequence: TGTGCCAGCACCCCCTCATTCGGCCAGGGGCTAGCAGTAAACACCGGGGATCTGTTTTTT.

The chain carries TRBV11-2 and TRBJ2-7, with TRBD1 as a possible D gene (5 bases). CDR1 and CDR2 (germline): SGHAT, FQNNGV. CDR3 size: 15 residues. V shed 0 bases and J shed 2 bases, with 11 bases lying between them. CDR3 DNA: TGTGCCAGCAGCTTAGATAGGGGTGAAGCCTACGAGCAGTACTTC. Amino acid sequence: CASSLDRGEAYEQYF.

J is TRBJ2-7 and V is TRBV25-1, with D perhaps TRBD1 or TRBD2 (5 bases each). Germline V gives CDR1 MGHDK, CDR2 SYGVNS. CDR3 length: 16 residues. Trimming pared 5 bases from V and 0 bases from J, leaving 17 bases between. In nucleotides, the CDR3 is TGTGCCAGCAGTTACCCCTCGGGGCAGGGCTCCTACGAGCAGTACTTC. It yields the protein CASSYPSGQGSYEQYF.

The chain carries TRBV6-5 and TRBJ2-1; D might be TRBD2 (6 bases). CDR1 is MNHEY and CDR2 is SVGAGI in the germline V gene. Trimming took 6 bases from V and 2 from J, leaving 11 bases between them. CDR3 length: 14 residues. In DNA form, the CDR3 reads TGTGCCAGCAGGGTAGGAGGGCCCTACAATGAGCAGTTCTTC. As protein: CASRVGGPYNEQFF.

This clonotype was observed a handful of times. At one end, the junction sequence differs from germline, possibly due to a read error. This rearrangement joins TRBV20-1 to TRBJ1-6, with D perhaps matching TRBD1 (5 bases). Germline V lookup: CDR1 DFQATT, CDR2 SNEGSKA (reference sequence). The CDR3 has 15 residues. CDR3 bases: TGCAGTGCAAGAGGTCTTCGGGACGGGATTTCACCCCCCCACTTT. Translated, it gives CSARGLRDGISPPHF.

Remarks on this clonotype: An end of the junction does not agree with germline; a read error may underlie this. The chain uses TRBV20-1 and TRBJ2-1; D is possibly TRBD2 (6 bases). The V gene's germline CDR1 is DFQATT and CDR2 SNEGSKA (reference sequence). The CDR3 covers 16 residues. The CDR3 coding sequence is TGCAGTGCTAGTCGACCGGGATTAGCGGAAATGAATGAGCGGTTCTTC. Translated, it gives CSASRPGLAEMNERFF.

A remark on this clonotype: At one end, the junction sequence differs from germline, possibly due to a read error. The rearrangement links TRBV20-1 to TRBJ2-4, with 10 bases that match TRBD1. Germline-derived CDR1 and CDR2 are DFQATT and SNEGSKA (reference sequence). The CDR3 totals 19 residues. CDR3 region: CRARDPDRGIRKAKNVQYF. In nucleotides, the CDR3 is TGCAGAGCTAGAGACCCGGACAGGGGGATTCGGAAAGCCAAGAACGTTCAGTACTTC.

The CDR3 sequence is CSVPGLRLGGELFF. CDR3 in DNA: TGCAGCGTTCCGGGACTACGTCTTGGCGGGGAGCTGTTTTTT. This chain links TRBV29-1 with TRBJ2-2; 7 nucleotides match TRBD2. CDR1 is SQVTM, CDR2 ANQGSEA, per germline. V shed 5 bases and J 7 bases; nucleotides not matched to a gene: 10. This CDR3 is built from 14 residues.

The CDR3 is CSARDVAGLYGEFF. DNA for the CDR3: TGCAGTGCTAGAGATGTGGCAGGGCTGTATGGGGAGTTCTTC. This chain links TRBV20-1 with TRBJ2-1, with a weak D call TRBD1 (5 bases). CDR1 DFQATT and CDR2 SNEGSKA come from the germline V gene (reference sequence). Trimming left V 0 bases short and J 14 bases short, with 20 bases between. The CDR3 extends over 14 amino acids.

This clonotype is categorized as medium-sized (0.01 to 0.1%). The chain has TRBV20-1 and TRBJ1-5; D is uncertain. V was trimmed by 1 base and J by 4 bases, leaving 14 bases between them. CDR3 length: 15 amino acids. The germline V gene encodes CDR1 DFQATT and CDR2 SNEGSKA (reference sequence). The CDR3 nucleotides read TGCAGTGCTAGAGCCTCCGGGTCCCTTAATCAGCCCCAGCATTTT. It is translated as CSARASGSLNQPQHF.

There are many counts of this clonotype. V gene TRBV5-1 combines with J gene TRBJ2-5, with D unclear. Trimming removed 0 bases at V and 0 bases at J, with 6 bases between. The V gene's germline CDR1 is SGHRS and CDR2 YFSETQ. The CDR3 runs 14 residues. The CDR3 spells CASSLGLYQETQYF. CDR3 coding DNA: TGCGCCAGCAGCTTGGGCCTGTACCAAGAGACCCAGTACTTC.

This clonotype was seen more than once but under ten times. The chain carries TRBV10-1 and TRBJ2-5, with D perhaps matching TRBD2 (5 bases). Germline assignment: CDR1 WNHNN and CDR2 SYGVQD (reference sequence). V was cut by 8 bases and J by 3 bases, with 19 bases left in between. CDR3 length: 15 amino acids. CDR3 amino acids: CASASTTGMEETQYF. The DNA for the CDR3 is TGCGCCAGCGCGTCGACGACGGGAATGGAAGAGACCCAGTACTTC.

Comment on this clonotype: No conserved phenylalanine or tryptophan ends this CDR3, so it is likely a read error. The chain links TRBV10-3 to TRBJ2-3; D is ambiguous. The CDR3 is 13 residues long. Germline V CDR1 and CDR2: ENHRY, SYGVKD. Trimming left V 0 bases short and J 7 bases short, with 8 bases between. CDR3 bases: TGTGCCATCAGTGAGTCGTACGCAAATACGCAGTATTTG. Translated, it gives CAISESYANTQYL.

This clonotype has ten or more counts. V is TRBV5-1 and J is TRBJ2-5; D is undetermined. The CDR3 runs to 11 residues. Germline values: CDR1 SGHRS, CDR2 YFSETQ. V was clipped by 3 bases and J by 5 bases, with 5 bases between them. The CDR3 spells CASSSLETQYF. DNA for the CDR3: TGCGCCAGCAGCTCCTTGGAGACCCAGTACTTC.

This clonotype was seen ten or more times. V gene TRBV20-1 combines with J gene TRBJ1-5, with 8 nucleotides matching TRBD1. The CDR3 runs to 15 residues. Germline loops: CDR1 DFQATT, CDR2 SNEGSKA (reference sequence). V lost 5 bases to trimming and J lost 0 bases; unmatched junction nucleotides: 6. DNA of the CDR3: TGCAGTGCTCGAGGGGACAGGTATAGCAATCAGCCCCAGCATTTT. Protein sequence: CSARGDRYSNQPQHF.

J is TRBJ2-3 and V is TRBV7-8; the D gene is possibly TRBD2 (6 bases). The V gene's germline CDR1 is SGHVS and CDR2 FQNEAQ. The CDR3 loop spans 17 amino acids. Trimming removed 5 bases at V and 12 bases at J, with 30 bases between. Here the CDR3 reads CASSPRLVVEGTDAQYF. DNA of the CDR3: TGTGCCAGCAGCCCGAGACTAGTGGTAGAAGGAACAGATGCTCAGTATTTT. The whole variable domain, remainder taken from reference TRBV7-8 and TRBJ2-3, is GAGVSQSPRYKVAKRGQDVALRCDPISGHVSLFWYQQALGQGPEFLTYFQNEAQLDKSGLPSDRFFAERPEGSVSTLKIQRTQQEDSAVYLCASSPRLVVEGTDAQYFGPGTRLTVL.